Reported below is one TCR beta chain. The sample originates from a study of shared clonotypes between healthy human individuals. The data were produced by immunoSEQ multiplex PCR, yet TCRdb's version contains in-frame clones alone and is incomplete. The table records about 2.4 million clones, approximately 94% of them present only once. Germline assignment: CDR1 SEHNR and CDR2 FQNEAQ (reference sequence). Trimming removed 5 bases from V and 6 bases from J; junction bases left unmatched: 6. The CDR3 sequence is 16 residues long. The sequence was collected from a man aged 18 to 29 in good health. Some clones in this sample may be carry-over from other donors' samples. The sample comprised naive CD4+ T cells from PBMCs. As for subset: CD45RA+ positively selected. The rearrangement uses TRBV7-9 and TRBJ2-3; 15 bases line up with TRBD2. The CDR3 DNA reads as TGTGCCAGCAGCATGGGACTAGCGGGAGGTGTGGATACGCAGTATTTT. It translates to CASSMGLAGGVDTQYF. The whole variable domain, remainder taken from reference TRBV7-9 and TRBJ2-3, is DTGVSQNPRHKITKRGQNVTFRCDPISEHNRLYWYRQTLGQGPEFLTYFQNEAQLEKSRLLSDRFSAERPKGSFSTLEIQRTEQGDSAMYLCASSMGLAGGVDTQYFGPGTRLTVL.